Given below is one T cell receptor (beta chain) in context. The antigen is undetermined. The CDR3 runs 15 residues. The V gene end was trimmed by 3 bases and the J gene end by 5 bases; junction bases not matched to a gene: 10. The germline V gene has CDR1 SGHTA and CDR2 FQGNSA. This sample is drawn from a study of cytomegalovirus exposure and HLA in healthy donors. Study conclusions and caveats: Indistinguishability led to the exclusion of some V segments, TRBV6-2 and TRBV6-3 included.

PCR primers comprised 60 Vbeta and 13 Jbeta primers. Generated by immunoSEQ multiplex PCR, the TCRdb table keeps only in-frame clones and is missing some. The sample yields under 200,000 clones, almost 75% seen once. The origin of this receptor is a woman aged 18-35 years in good health and CMV-seropositive. The rearrangement links TRBV7-2 to TRBJ2-7; 7 nucleotides align to TRBD1. The material sequenced was PBMCs. CDR3 in amino acids: CASSFRGQDFDEQYF. Written as DNA, the CDR3 is TGTGCCAGCAGCTTTCGTGGACAGGATTTTGACGAGCAGTACTTC.